A selection of T cell receptor beta chains follows, all from one sample in a study of T cell clonotyping in hematopoietic cell transplantation. Some clones are missing from TCRdb's copy, which holds only in-frame ones; the method was immunoSEQ multiplex PCR. Here the sample spans about 27,000 clones, 90% to 97% being singletons. The sample consisted of peripheral blood mononuclear cells. All receptors come from a man aged 45-65 years in good health. Some clones in this sample may be carry-over from other donors' samples. The CDR3 runs from the conserved cysteine through the conserved F or W. D genes are given only for firm matches. Not every row has a clone size; where given, it reads once, few, many or a size class.

D	V	J	size	DNA	CDR3
TRBD2	TRBV11-3	TRBJ2-3	-	TGTGCCAGCAGCTTGGTAGCGGGGGGGCGCACAGATACGCAGTATTTT	CASSLVAGGRTDTQYF
-	TRBV7-2	TRBJ1-2	-	TGTGCCAGCAGCCCAAGGACAGCCGCGAACTATGGCTACACCTTC	CASSPRTAANYGYTF
-	TRBV6-5	TRBJ2-2	-	TGTGCCAGCAATACAGGGACCGGGGAGCTGTTTTTT	CASNTGTGELFF
-	TRBV29-1	TRBJ1-1	-	TGCAGCGTCCAGACGAACACTGAAGCTTTCTTT	CSVQTNTEAFF
TRBD1	TRBV19	TRBJ1-1	-	TGTGCCAGTAGTATTGTTCTATCTCAGGGGGCGGGGACTGAAGCTTTCTTT	CASSIVLSQGAGTEAFF
TRBD2	TRBV2	TRBJ2-7	-	TGTGCCAGCACGGGACTAGCGGGGGTAAGGGAGCAGTACTTC	CASTGLAGVREQYF
-	TRBV7-6	TRBJ2-1	once	TGTGCCAGCAGCTTAGACAGGAGCTCCTACAATGAGCAGTTCTTC	CASSLDRSSYNEQFF
-	TRBV5-5	TRBJ1-5	-	TGTGCCAGCAGCTTGGACACCAACAGTCAGCCCCAGCATTTT	CASSLDTNSQPQHF
-	TRBV5-1	TRBJ1-4	-	TGCGCCAGCAAGCCGGGGGTAACATCCCATAATGAAAAACTGTTTTTT	CASKPGVTSHNEKLFF
-	TRBV5-1	TRBJ1-2	-	TGCGCCAGCAGCCAGACACTAAACTATGGCTACACCTTC	CASSQTLNYGYTF
TRBD1	TRBV11-2	TRBJ1-1	-	TGTGCCAGCAGCACCCAGACAGGGGGGCGTACTGAAGCTTTCTTT	CASSTQTGGRTEAFF
TRBD1	TRBV7-7	TRBJ1-1	-	TGTGCCAGCAGCCGAAGACAGGGCACTGAAGCTTTCTTT	CASSRRQGTEAFF
-	TRBV13	TRBJ1-1	-	TGTGCCAGCAGCTTACAAGTGAACACTGAAGCTTTCTTT	CASSLQVNTEAFF
TRBD1	TRBV6-1	TRBJ1-4	-	TGTGCCAGCAGGGTCGACAGGGTCGGTGAAAAACTGTTTTTT	CASRVDRVGEKLFF
-	TRBV30	TRBJ2-1	-	TGTGCCTCCCAGACAGTGGGGTTCTACAATGAGCAGTTCTTC	CASQTVGFYNEQFF
-	TRBV2	TRBJ2-6	-	TGTGCCAGCAGGATCGACATCTCTGGGGCCAACGTCCTGACTTTC	CASRIDISGANVLTF
-	TRBV5-1	TRBJ2-1	-	TGCGCCAGCAGCCTCGGGACGGGCTATAACAATGAGCAGTTCTTC	CASSLGTGYNNEQFF
TRBD1	TRBV5-4	TRBJ2-7	-	TGTGCCAGCAGCTTGGGGGGACAGGGGTCTGGCGAGCAGTACTTC	CASSLGGQGSGEQYF
TRBD2	TRBV6-4	TRBJ2-3	-	TGTGCCAGCAGTGACTCCGCGGGGGGCCCCACAGATACGCAGTATTTT	CASSDSAGGPTDTQYF
-	TRBV4-1	TRBJ2-3	-	TGCGCCAGCAGGATTCAACACACGACTAGCACAGATACGCAGTATTTT	CASRIQHTTSTDTQYF
-	TRBV28	TRBJ1-1	-	TGTGCCAGTGAGACAACCAGGGGACTGGCCACTGAAGCTTTCTTT	CASETTRGLATEAFF